A selection of T cell receptor beta chains follows, all from one sample in a study of shared clonotypes between healthy human individuals. TCRdb's table, derived via immunoSEQ multiplex PCR, lists solely in-frame clones and lacks some. The table has around 530,000 clones, roughly four fifths seen once; the top ten hold around 11%. Sequencing was carried out using PBMCs. All receptors derive from a woman aged 40 to 50 in good health. Some clones in this sample may be carry-over from other donors' samples. Both conserved end residues are part of each CDR3. The D gene is left open where the match is weak. A clone size is listed for some rows: how often the clone was seen (once, few, many), or a class if it is expanded.

J gene: TRBJ2-7; D gene: TRBD1; V gene: TRBV28; clone size: NA; CDR3 DNA: TGTGCCAGCAGTGCCGGTCCCGGACAGGGCTACGAGCAGTACTTC; CDR3 protein: CASSAGPGQGYEQYF
J gene: TRBJ1-1; D gene: TRBD1; V gene: TRBV5-1; clone size: NA; CDR3 DNA: TGCGCCAGCAGCTTGGGGGACAGGGCGGGAGCTTTCTTT; CDR3 protein: CASSLGDRAGAFF
J gene: TRBJ1-3; D gene: NA; V gene: TRBV7-9; clone size: NA; CDR3 DNA: TGTGCCAGCAGCTTGGCTACAGGGCCGGGAAACACCATATATTTT; CDR3 protein: CASSLATGPGNTIYF
J gene: TRBJ2-6; D gene: NA; V gene: TRBV5-1; clone size: few; CDR3 DNA: TGCGCCAGCAGCGGAGGATCCGCTGGGGCCAACGTCCTGACTTTC; CDR3 protein: CASSGGSAGANVLTF
J gene: TRBJ2-3; D gene: TRBD2; V gene: TRBV11-2; clone size: NA; CDR3 DNA: TGTGCCAGCAGCTTAGGACTAGCGGGGAGCACAGATACGCAGTATTTT; CDR3 protein: CASSLGLAGSTDTQYF
J gene: TRBJ2-2; D gene: TRBD1; V gene: TRBV5-4; clone size: NA; CDR3 DNA: TGTGCCAGCAGCCCCCCTCCGGACAGGGGAAGGACCGGGGAGCTGTTTTTT; CDR3 protein: CASSPPPDRGRTGELFF
J gene: TRBJ2-3; D gene: NA; V gene: TRBV7-2; clone size: NA; CDR3 DNA: TGTGCCAGCAGCTTATCTGCGGGGACAGATACGCAGTATTTT; CDR3 protein: CASSLSAGTDTQYF
J gene: TRBJ2-7; D gene: NA; V gene: TRBV28; clone size: NA; CDR3 DNA: TGTGCCAGCAGTTCAGGGGGGACCTACGAGCAGTACTTC; CDR3 protein: CASSSGGTYEQYF
J gene: TRBJ1-5; D gene: NA; V gene: TRBV28; clone size: NA; CDR3 DNA: TGTGCCAGCACCTGGAATAGCAATCAGCCCCAGCATTTT; CDR3 protein: CASTWNSNQPQHF
J gene: TRBJ2-2; D gene: TRBD2; V gene: TRBV7-3; clone size: NA; CDR3 DNA: TGTGCCAGCAGCACCCCAGCGGGGACGAACACCGGGGAGCTGTTTTTT; CDR3 protein: CASSTPAGTNTGELFF
J gene: TRBJ2-1; D gene: NA; V gene: TRBV27; clone size: NA; CDR3 DNA: TGTGCCAGCAGCCCACCACCCAATCATGAGCAGTTCTTC; CDR3 protein: CASSPPPNHEQFF
J gene: TRBJ2-1; D gene: TRBD1; V gene: TRBV7-3; clone size: NA; CDR3 DNA: TGTGCCAGCAGCGAGGGACAGACCTCCTACAATGAGCAGTTCTTC; CDR3 protein: CASSEGQTSYNEQFF
J gene: TRBJ2-3; D gene: NA; V gene: TRBV9; clone size: NA; CDR3 DNA: TGTGCCAGCAGCCCGGGCAGAACAGATACGCAGTATTTT; CDR3 protein: CASSPGRTDTQYF
J gene: TRBJ2-5; D gene: TRBD2; V gene: TRBV5-1; clone size: NA; CDR3 DNA: TGCGCCAGCAGCTCGGGATCTAGCGGACGACAAGAGACCCAGTACTTC; CDR3 protein: CASSSGSSGRQETQYF
J gene: TRBJ2-7; D gene: NA; V gene: TRBV6-6; clone size: NA; CDR3 DNA: TGTGCCAGCAGGGCGCAGGTCTACGAGCAGTACTTC; CDR3 protein: CASRAQVYEQYF
J gene: TRBJ1-4; D gene: NA; V gene: TRBV6-1; clone size: once; CDR3 DNA: TGTGCCAGCAGTGCTGGGGCCAGGAATGAAAAACTGTTTTTT; CDR3 protein: CASSAGARNEKLFF
J gene: TRBJ1-5; D gene: NA; V gene: TRBV5-1; clone size: NA; CDR3 DNA: TGCGCCAGCAGCTTGGGGGACGGGCCCAATCAGCCCCAGCATTTT; CDR3 protein: CASSLGDGPNQPQHF
J gene: TRBJ2-3; D gene: TRBD2; V gene: TRBV9; clone size: NA; CDR3 DNA: TGTGCCAGCAGCGTAGTGGTGGGAGGGCCAACAGATACGCAGTATTTT; CDR3 protein: CASSVVVGGPTDTQYF
J gene: TRBJ1-2; D gene: NA; V gene: TRBV7-9; clone size: NA; CDR3 DNA: TGTGCCAGCAGCTTAGCGGAGGGCCCCAGAGGCTACACCTTC; CDR3 protein: CASSLAEGPRGYTF
J gene: TRBJ2-1; D gene: TRBD2; V gene: TRBV5-4; clone size: NA; CDR3 DNA: TGTGCCAGCAGCCGGACTAGCGGGAGTCGTAATGAGCAGTTCTTC; CDR3 protein: CASSRTSGSRNEQFF
J gene: TRBJ2-1; D gene: NA; V gene: TRBV29-1; clone size: NA; CDR3 DNA: TGCAGCGTTCATACTTCCTACAATGAGCAGTTCTTC; CDR3 protein: CSVHTSYNEQFF
J gene: TRBJ2-7; D gene: NA; V gene: TRBV6-1; clone size: NA; CDR3 DNA: TGTGCCAGCAGTGCCCGGGAGCCCTACGAGCAGTACTTC; CDR3 protein: CASSAREPYEQYF
J gene: TRBJ2-3; D gene: TRBD2; V gene: TRBV30; clone size: NA; CDR3 DNA: TGTGCCTGGGTCTTAAGCGGGAGGGCAACAGATACGCAGTATTTT; CDR3 protein: CAWVLSGRATDTQYF
J gene: TRBJ1-2; D gene: NA; V gene: TRBV29-1; clone size: NA; CDR3 DNA: TGCAGCGTTTACGGGGCTAGCGGCTACACCTTC; CDR3 protein: CSVYGASGYTF
J gene: TRBJ2-3; D gene: TRBD1; V gene: TRBV5-1; clone size: NA; CDR3 DNA: TGCGCCAGCAGCTTGGACAGGGGAAGCACAGATACGCAGTATTTT; CDR3 protein: CASSLDRGSTDTQYF
J gene: TRBJ1-3; D gene: NA; V gene: TRBV28; clone size: NA; CDR3 DNA: TGTGCCAGCAGTTCGGCAGGGAATTATTTCTCTGGAAACACCATATATTTT; CDR3 protein: CASSSAGNYFSGNTIYF
J gene: TRBJ2-3; D gene: NA; V gene: TRBV18; clone size: NA; CDR3 DNA: TGTGCCAGCTCACCATGGGCAGATACGCAGTATTTT; CDR3 protein: CASSPWADTQYF
J gene: TRBJ1-1; D gene: TRBD1; V gene: TRBV4-2; clone size: NA; CDR3 DNA: TGTGCCAGCAGCCAAGTGTCGAGGTCAGGGGGGAACACTGAAGCTTTCTTT; CDR3 protein: CASSQVSRSGGNTEAFF
J gene: TRBJ2-3; D gene: TRBD1; V gene: TRBV28; clone size: NA; CDR3 DNA: TGTGCCAGCAGTACGACCGGGACAGTCTCTTTT; CDR3 protein: CASSTTGTVSF
J gene: TRBJ1-2; D gene: NA; V gene: TRBV15; clone size: NA; CDR3 DNA: TGTGCCACCGTCGGGCCCCTAGGGGGCTACACCTTC; CDR3 protein: CATVGPLGGYTF
J gene: TRBJ2-7; D gene: TRBD2; V gene: TRBV11-2; clone size: NA; CDR3 DNA: TGTGCCAGCAGCTTAGCAGTGACTAGCAGCTACGAGCAGTACTTC; CDR3 protein: CASSLAVTSSYEQYF
J gene: TRBJ2-3; D gene: TRBD1; V gene: TRBV5-6; clone size: NA; CDR3 DNA: TGTGCCAGCAGCCGGACAGGACAATTAGCGGATACGCAGTATTTT; CDR3 protein: CASSRTGQLADTQYF
J gene: TRBJ2-3; D gene: TRBD2; V gene: TRBV18; clone size: NA; CDR3 DNA: TGTGCCAGCTCACCGGGACTAGCGGGAGTACGAGATACGCAGTATTTT; CDR3 protein: CASSPGLAGVRDTQYF
J gene: TRBJ2-2; D gene: NA; V gene: TRBV4-1; clone size: NA; CDR3 DNA: TGCGCCAGCAGCCAAGGTCGGCTTCACACCGGGGAGCTGTTTTTT; CDR3 protein: CASSQGRLHTGELFF
J gene: TRBJ2-6; D gene: TRBD1; V gene: TRBV5-3; clone size: many; CDR3 DNA: TGTGCCAGAAGCTTCCCCCGGGACAGCCGCAAGTTCGCCGGGGCCAACGTCCTGACTTTC; CDR3 protein: CARSFPRDSRKFAGANVLTF
J gene: TRBJ2-7; D gene: TRBD2; V gene: TRBV30; clone size: once; CDR3 DNA: TGTGCCTGGAGTGTTGGGCGGGAGTTCTACGAGCAGTACTTC; CDR3 protein: CAWSVGREFYEQYF
J gene: TRBJ2-1; D gene: NA; V gene: TRBV21-1; clone size: NA; CDR3 DNA: TGTGCCAGCAGCAACACCGGGAGGGCCTACAATGAGCAGTTCTTC; CDR3 protein: CASSNTGRAYNEQFF
J gene: TRBJ2-2; D gene: TRBD1; V gene: TRBV7-3; clone size: NA; CDR3 DNA: TGTGCCAGCAGCCCCGACAGGGCGAACACCGGGGAGCTGTTTTTT; CDR3 protein: CASSPDRANTGELFF
J gene: TRBJ2-1; D gene: TRBD2; V gene: TRBV5-1; clone size: NA; CDR3 DNA: TGCGCCAGCAGCTTGGAGCCTAGCGGGAGCGACTACAATGAGCAGTTCTTC; CDR3 protein: CASSLEPSGSDYNEQFF
J gene: TRBJ2-5; D gene: NA; V gene: TRBV7-6; clone size: once; CDR3 DNA: TGTGCCAGCAGCTTACCTACCCTCGCTAGCGTACAAGAGACCCAGTACTTC; CDR3 protein: CASSLPTLASVQETQYF
J gene: TRBJ2-5; D gene: TRBD1; V gene: TRBV2; clone size: NA; CDR3 DNA: TGTGCCAGCAGTGGACAGGGGGAGACCCAGTACTTC; CDR3 protein: CASSGQGETQYF
J gene: TRBJ2-7; D gene: TRBD1; V gene: TRBV6-1; clone size: NA; CDR3 DNA: TGTGCCAGCAGTTTACGGACAGGGGGTTACGAGCAGTACTTC; CDR3 protein: CASSLRTGGYEQYF
J gene: TRBJ2-5; D gene: NA; V gene: TRBV9; clone size: NA; CDR3 DNA: TGTGCCAGCAGCGTAGGGGCGGTGTACCAAGAGACCCAGTACTTC; CDR3 protein: CASSVGAVYQETQYF
J gene: TRBJ1-1; D gene: NA; V gene: TRBV29-1; clone size: few; CDR3 DNA: TGCAGCGTTAGGACGGGGGGGGACACTGAAGCTTTCTTT; CDR3 protein: CSVRTGGDTEAFF
J gene: TRBJ2-2; D gene: NA; V gene: TRBV29-1; clone size: NA; CDR3 DNA: TGCAGCGTTGGGGGCGGAAACACCGGGGAGCTGTTTTTT; CDR3 protein: CSVGGGNTGELFF
J gene: TRBJ1-5; D gene: NA; V gene: TRBV6-1; clone size: NA; CDR3 DNA: TGTGCCATCCGGCAGGGCAATCAGCCCCAGCATTTT; CDR3 protein: CAIRQGNQPQHF
J gene: TRBJ2-6; D gene: NA; V gene: TRBV5-1; clone size: NA; CDR3 DNA: TGCGCCAGCAGCGCCTTAACCACGAGTTCTGGGGCCAACGTCCTGACTTTC; CDR3 protein: CASSALTTSSGANVLTF
J gene: TRBJ1-5; D gene: NA; V gene: TRBV7-8; clone size: NA; CDR3 DNA: TGTGCCAGCAGCTTCAGAGGGGGAAGCAATCAGCCCCAGCATTTT; CDR3 protein: CASSFRGGSNQPQHF
J gene: TRBJ2-7; D gene: NA; V gene: TRBV30; clone size: NA; CDR3 DNA: TGTGCCTGGAGTGGCCTGGGACTTGGGTACGAGCAGTACTTC; CDR3 protein: CAWSGLGLGYEQYF
J gene: TRBJ1-2; D gene: NA; V gene: TRBV15; clone size: NA; CDR3 DNA: TGTGCCACCAGCAGAGAAAGGGCCCCAAGGAATGGCTACACCTTC; CDR3 protein: CATSRERAPRNGYTF
J gene: TRBJ2-7; D gene: NA; V gene: TRBV27; clone size: many; CDR3 DNA: TGTGCCGAGGACCCTACTTACGAGCAGTACTTC; CDR3 protein: CAEDPTYEQYF
J gene: TRBJ1-4; D gene: NA; V gene: TRBV21-1; clone size: NA; CDR3 DNA: TGTGCCAGCAGCAAACTCGGGCCGAAATCAACTAATGAAAAACTGTTTTTT; CDR3 protein: CASSKLGPKSTNEKLFF
J gene: TRBJ2-7; D gene: TRBD2; V gene: TRBV5-4; clone size: NA; CDR3 DNA: TGTGCCAGCAGCAACGAAGAGCGGGAGACCTACGAGCAGTACTTC; CDR3 protein: CASSNEERETYEQYF